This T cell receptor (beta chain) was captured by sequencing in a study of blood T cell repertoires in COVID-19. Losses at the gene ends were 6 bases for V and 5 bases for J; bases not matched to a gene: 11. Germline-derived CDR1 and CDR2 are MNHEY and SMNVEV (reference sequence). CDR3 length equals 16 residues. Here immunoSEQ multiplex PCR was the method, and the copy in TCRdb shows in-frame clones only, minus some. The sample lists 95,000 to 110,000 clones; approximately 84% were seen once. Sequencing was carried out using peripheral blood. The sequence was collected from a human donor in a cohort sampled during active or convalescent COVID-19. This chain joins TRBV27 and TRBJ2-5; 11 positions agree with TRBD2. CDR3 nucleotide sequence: TGTGCCAGCAGGACGATAGCGGGGGGGCCAGGGGAGACCCAGTACTTC. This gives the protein CASRTIAGGPGETQYF.